This T cell receptor beta chain was recorded in a study of shared clonotypes between healthy human individuals. Across the study: Contributing individuals were a couple of females and three males aged 18 to 49. Whole-study findings and limits: Some naive CD4 clonotypes, roughly 4.7%, turned up in common across a few donors. Among the subsets, naive ones generally showed larger estimated richness than memory ones.

Clones were read by immunoSEQ multiplex PCR, and TCRdb kept only the in-frame ones, dropping some. The sample carries roughly 410,000 clones, 96% recorded once. All the donors were Caucasian adults who lived in Nashville, Tennessee. The germline gives CDR1 SGHDT, CDR2 YYEEEE. The V end was cut by 1 base, the J end by 1 base, with 9 bases between. The CDR3 has 15 residues. Note on this clone: What it binds is unknown.

The clonotype comes from a man aged 25 to 40 in good health. J is TRBJ2-1 and V is TRBV5-6; TRBD2 is a possible D gene (6 bases). The material sequenced was memory CD8+ T cells sorted from blood. Subset meaning: CD45RO+ cells pooled with CCR7-negative TemRA cells. The CDR3 DNA sequence: TGTGCCAGCAGCTTGACGGGGGAGTCCTACAATGAGCAGTTCTTC. Protein sequence: CASSLTGESYNEQFF.